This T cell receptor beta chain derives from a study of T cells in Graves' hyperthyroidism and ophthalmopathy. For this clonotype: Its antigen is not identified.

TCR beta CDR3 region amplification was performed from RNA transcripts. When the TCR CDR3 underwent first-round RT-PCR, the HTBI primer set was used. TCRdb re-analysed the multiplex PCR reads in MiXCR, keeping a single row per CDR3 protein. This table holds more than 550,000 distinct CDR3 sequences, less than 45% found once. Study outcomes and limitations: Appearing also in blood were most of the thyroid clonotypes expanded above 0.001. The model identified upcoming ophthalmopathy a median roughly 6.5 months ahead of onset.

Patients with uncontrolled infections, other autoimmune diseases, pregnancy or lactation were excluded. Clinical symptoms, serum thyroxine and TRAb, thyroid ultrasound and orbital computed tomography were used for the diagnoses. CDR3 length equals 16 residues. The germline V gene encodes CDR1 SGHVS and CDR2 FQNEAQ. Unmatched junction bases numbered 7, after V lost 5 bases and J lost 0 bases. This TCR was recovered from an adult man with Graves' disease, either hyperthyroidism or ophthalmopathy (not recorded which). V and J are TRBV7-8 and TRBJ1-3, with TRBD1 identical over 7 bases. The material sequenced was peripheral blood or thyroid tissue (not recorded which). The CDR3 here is CASSPYRDSSGNTIYF. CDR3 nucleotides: TGTGCCAGCAGCCCGTACCGGGACAGCTCTGGAAACACCATATATTTT.